The next 6 T cell receptor beta chains were all read from a single sample in a study of blood T cells in healthy people across ages. It was with a sample-barcoded 5' primer and a J-beta primer mix that a second PCR of about 7 to 12 cycles was run. TCRdb re-called the 5' RACE reads with MiXCR, one entry per CDR3 protein. The repertoire holds around 1.5 million distinct CDR3 sequences, approximately 60% seen once, with over 5% in the top ten. What was sequenced was blood. These receptors originate from a man aged 18 to 30 in good health.

The rearrangement joins TRBV6-5 to TRBJ2-1, with a possible D match to TRBD2 (6 bases). Germline CDR1 is MNHEY and CDR2 is SVGAGI. Trimming stripped 0 bases from V and 5 bases from J, with 11 bases between. The CDR3 is 15 residues long. Here the CDR3 reads CASSYSLTSHNEQFF. The DNA for the CDR3 is TGTGCCAGCAGTTACTCCTTGACTAGTCACAATGAGCAGTTCTTC.

The chain uses TRBV10-3 and TRBJ1-1; perhaps TRBD1 as D (5 bases). This CDR3 is 12 amino acids long. CDR1 is ENHRY, CDR2 SYGVKD, per germline. Trimming removed 7 bases at V and 5 bases at J, with 11 bases between. CDR3 loop: CAINRKGTEAFF. The CDR3 region has the DNA TGTGCCATCAATAGAAAGGGGACTGAAGCTTTCTTT.

The rearrangement uses TRBV6-4 and TRBJ2-1, with D possibly being TRBD1 or TRBD2 (6 bases each). The CDR3 has 12 amino acids. Germline values: CDR1 MRHNA, CDR2 SNTAGT. V was pared by 2 bases and J by 9 bases, with 8 bases between. The CDR3 DNA reads as TGTGCCAGCAGTGACGGAGGGGGTGAGCAGTTCTTC. It is translated as CASSDGGGEQFF.

The chain combines TRBV6-5 with TRBJ2-2; 12 bases are shared with TRBD2. Germline CDR1 and CDR2: MNHEY and SVGAGI. V was pared by 7 bases and J by 3 bases, with 6 bases of the junction left unmatched. The CDR3 spans 16 residues. The CDR3 nucleotides read TGTGCCAGCAAGCTAGCGGGAGGGATGGACACCGGGGAGCTGTTTTTT. Protein product: CASKLAGGMDTGELFF.

This sequence joins TRBV12-3 or TRBV12-4 and TRBJ2-7; unclear D gene. The V and J ends lost 6 bases and 1 base respectively, with 10 bases between them. The CDR3 extends over 13 amino acids. This chain's CDR3 is CASRLWGSYEQYF. Here the CDR3 DNA reads TGTGCCAGCAGACTCTGGGGATCCTACGAGCAGTACTTC.

This chain connects TRBV20-1 to TRBJ2-3; TRBD2 matches 13 bases. CDR3 size: 17 residues. Germline-derived CDR1 and CDR2 are DFQATT and SNEGSKA (reference sequence). Trimming took 5 bases from V and 2 from J; bases not matched to a gene: 10. CDR3 loop: CSALGLAGSTYTDTQYF. In nucleotides, the CDR3 is TGCAGTGCTCTGGGACTAGCGGGGAGTACTTACACAGATACGCAGTATTTT.